Listed below are T cell receptor beta chains from one sample, sequenced in a study of T cell responses to AZD1222 COVID-19 vaccine. Clones were sequenced by immunoSEQ multiplex PCR, and TCRdb holds only the in-frame ones, with some missing. The repertoire has 100,000 to 150,000 clones, 85% to 90% of them found once; the top ten carry 25% to 30%. The sample consisted of peripheral blood, taken on day 0 of AZD1222 vaccination. The receptors originated from an adult in good health. Both conserved end residues are part of each CDR3. A D gene is named only where the DNA matches it firmly. Size tells how often a clone was seen (once, few, many) or the class of an expanded clone, and some rows leave it out.

v_call	d_call	j_call	clone_size	cdr3_aa	cdr3_nt
TRBV10-3	NA	TRBJ1-1	NA	CAISGAITDGSEAFF	TGTGCCATCAGTGGGGCCATAACTGATGGCTCTGAAGCTTTCTTT
TRBV18	NA	TRBJ1-1	once	CASSPLNTEAFF	TGTGCCAGCTCACCCTTAAACACTGAAGCTTTCTTT
TRBV5-5	NA	TRBJ2-2	NA	CASSPGQGTSGNTGELFF	TGTGCCAGCTCACCGGGACAGGGGACTAGCGGGAACACCGGGGAGCTGTTTTTT
TRBV7-9	TRBD1	TRBJ2-3	once	CASSSQGPDTQYF	TGTGCCAGCAGCTCACAGGGGCCGGATACGCAGTATTTT
TRBV7-9	TRBD1	TRBJ2-5	NA	CASSPGTGQETQYF	TGTGCCAGCAGCCCCGGGACAGGTCAAGAGACCCAGTACTTC
TRBV7-9	TRBD1	TRBJ1-1	NA	CASSLGPPSGGRQAFF	TGTGCCAGCAGCTTAGGCCCCCCCTCAGGGGGACGTCAAGCTTTCTTT
TRBV5-4	NA	TRBJ2-3	NA	CASSFFGGLTDTQYF	TGTGCCAGCAGCTTTTTTGGCGGCTTAACAGATACGCAGTATTTT
TRBV19	TRBD1	TRBJ1-4	once	CASRDRGQGNEKLFF	TGTGCCAGCAGGGACAGGGGGCAGGGTAATGAAAAACTGTTTTTT
TRBV5-4	TRBD2	TRBJ2-1	few	CASSIAGSYNEQFF	TGTGCCAGCTCGATAGCGGGAAGCTACAATGAGCAGTTCTTC
TRBV29-1	NA	TRBJ1-3	once	CSVGKGAGNTIYF	TGCAGCGTTGGAAAAGGGGCTGGAAACACCATATATTTT
TRBV3-1/TRBV3-2	TRBD2	TRBJ2-1	NA	CASSPGLAGRGSYNEQFF	TGTGCCAGCAGCCCCGGACTAGCGGGGAGGGGTTCGTACAATGAGCAGTTCTTC
TRBV27	NA	TRBJ2-3	NA	CASSSGLDTQYF	TGTGCCAGCAGTTCCGGCCTAGATACGCAGTATTTT
TRBV4-2	NA	TRBJ1-2	NA	CASSQAVSSNYGYTF	TGTGCCAGCAGCCAAGCGGTCAGTTCAAACTATGGCTACACCTTC